Shown below are 7 T cell receptor beta chains from a single sample sequenced in a study of OX40 agonist ivuxolimab in advanced cancers. The protocol was immunoSEQ multiplex PCR, while the TCRdb copy is restricted to in-frame clones and leaves out a portion. The repertoire table contains around 90 clones. This material was acquired in a trial of the OX40 agonist ivuxolimab. The source of these receptors is an adult with an advanced solid tumor such as melanoma, head and neck, liver or kidney cancer.

The chain has TRBV6-8 and TRBJ2-7, with TRBD1 identical over 8 bases. The junction had 10 bases not matched to a gene; V was cut back by 7 bases and J by 2 bases. Germline V gene sequence: CDR1 MNHGY, CDR2 SAAAGT. There are 15 residues in the CDR3. CDR3 sequence (DNA): TGTGCCAGCACTCGCCCTGGACAGGGACCCTACGAGCAGTACTTC. Protein: CASTRPGQGPYEQYF.

The J gene is TRBJ2-1, the V gene TRBV19; 7 bases are shared with TRBD2. The V and J ends lost 0 bases and 6 bases, in that order; junction bases with no gene match: 5. The germline V gene has CDR1 LNHDA and CDR2 SQIVND (reference sequence). The CDR3 has 15 residues. This chain's CDR3 is CASSIDVAGANEQFF. DNA for the CDR3: TGTGCCAGTAGTATAGATGTGGCGGGAGCCAATGAGCAGTTCTTC.

The J gene is TRBJ2-7, the V gene TRBV19; 9 positions agree with TRBD1. CDR1 LNHDA and CDR2 SQIVND come from the germline V gene (reference sequence). The CDR3 consists of 13 residues. The junction had 3 bases not matched to a gene; V was cut back by 6 bases and J by 3 bases. The CDR3 bases are TGTGCCAGTAGCCGGGACAGGGACTACGAGCAGTACTTC. This codes for CASSRDRDYEQYF.

V gene TRBV11-3 combines with J gene TRBJ2-4; 10 bases agree with TRBD1. The CDR3 covers 18 residues. V was pared by 3 bases and J by 1 base, with 9 bases of the junction left unmatched. The germline gives CDR1 SGHNT, CDR2 YENEEA. In nucleotides, the CDR3 is TGTGCCAGCAGCTTCGAGTACGTGGGACAGGGGGCCAAAAACATTCAGTACTTC. It is translated as CASSFEYVGQGAKNIQYF. The full variable domain, rest sourced from reference TRBV11-3 and TRBJ2-4, is EAGVVQSPRYKIIEKKQPVAFWCNPISGHNTLYWYLQNLGQGPELLIRYENEEAVDDSQLPKDRFSAERLKGVDSTLKIQPAELGDSAVYLCASSFEYVGQGAKNIQYFGAGTRLSVL.

This rearrangement joins TRBV14 to TRBJ2-5, with a possible D match to TRBD2 (6 bases). V was cut by 5 bases and J by 4 bases, with 14 bases left in between. CDR1 is SGHDN and CDR2 is FVKESK in the germline V gene. This CDR3 has 14 residues. CDR3 amino acids: CASSYAGLGETQYF. The CDR3 nucleotides read TGTGCCAGCAGCTACGCGGGGCTTGGAGAGACCCAGTACTTC.

The genes are TRBV6-8 and TRBJ2-7; no reliable D call. CDR1 MNHGY and CDR2 SAAAGT come from the germline V gene. V lost 8 bases, J lost 2 bases, and 10 bases lay in between. The CDR3 loop spans 12 amino acids. In DNA, the CDR3 is TGTGCCAGCTCCCCCCGAGCCTACGAGCAGTACTTC. This encodes CASSPRAYEQYF.

The chain employs TRBV6-7 and TRBJ2-7; the D is unclear. TRBV6-7 carries the ORF label, with uncertain function. V was clipped by 7 bases and J by 6 bases, with 10 bases between them. The length of the CDR3 is 11 residues. The CDR3 reads CASTDKSEQYF. For the CDR3, the DNA is TGTGCCAGCACGGATAAAAGCGAGCAGTACTTC.